The sequence of this T cell receptor beta chain was determined in a study of cytomegalovirus exposure and HLA in healthy donors. Points from the study as a whole: What was likely a sequencing artifact was a cluster of highly shared sequence variants. Indistinguishable V segments, including TRBV6-2 and TRBV6-3, were excluded. HLA allele associations emerged for roughly 17,000 TCR beta sequences in a later analysis, at 0.05 false discovery rate.

As regards this clone: Its target is unknown.

Germline loops: CDR1 LNHNV, CDR2 YYDKDF (reference sequence). The CDR3 sequence is 13 residues long. J gave up 6 bases and V 4 bases, and 1 base lay outside the gene matches. This PCR relied on a set of 60 Vbeta primers and 13 Jbeta primers. Assay used: immunoSEQ multiplex PCR; TCRdb lists only in-frame clones, some missing. The sample records approximately 110,000 clones, approximately 74% being singletons. Material for sequencing was PBMCs. The rearrangement uses TRBV15 and TRBJ1-2; 11 bases agree with TRBD1. This clonotype was obtained from a woman in her thirties or forties in good health and CMV-seropositive. The CDR3 sequence: CATSTGQGDGYTF. The DNA of the CDR3 is TGTGCCACCAGCACGGGACAGGGGGATGGCTACACCTTC.